Shown below are 5 T cell receptor beta chains from a single sample sequenced in a study of T cell changes during pregnancy in multiple sclerosis. Method: immunoSEQ multiplex PCR; TCRdb's copy keeps in-frame clones and lacks some. Of tens of thousands of clones in the sample, approximately 92% are singletons; the top ten hold around 1.4%. Sequencing used peripheral blood, obtained in the third trimester of pregnancy. Receptors were obtained from a female donor in good health, enrolled as a control in a pregnancy study.

The CDR3 DNA follows: TGTGCCAGTAGTCCAGACGGCACCGGGAATCAGCCCCAGCATTTT. Its protein product is CASSPDGTGNQPQHF. This chain links TRBV19 with TRBJ1-5; D gene ambiguous. The germline V gene encodes CDR1 LNHDA and CDR2 SQIVND (reference sequence). Trimming stripped 5 bases from V and 4 bases from J, with 15 bases between. The CDR3 has 15 residues.

This chain connects TRBV7-2 to TRBJ2-5; no reliable D call. This CDR3 has 12 amino acids. CDR1 and CDR2 (germline): SGHTA, FQGNSA. Trimming removed 3 bases at V and 7 bases at J, with 9 bases between. The CDR3 is CASSFPPGTQYF. In nucleotides, the CDR3 is TGTGCCAGCAGCTTCCCGCCCGGGACCCAGTACTTC.

J is TRBJ1-1 and V is TRBV5-8; D unclear. The CDR3 length is 14 residues. The ends were cut back, 0 bases at V and 7 bases at J, with 13 bases in the middle. Germline-derived CDR1 and CDR2 are SGHTS and YDEGEE. DNA of the CDR3: TGTGCCAGCAGCTTGGCTAGGAGGACGAATGAAGCTTTCTTT. This codes for CASSLARRTNEAFF.

This chain uses TRBV18 with TRBJ2-2; 8 bases match TRBD1. With V trimmed by 3 bases and J by 1 base, 1 base remained unmatched. CDR1 is KGHSH, CDR2 LQKENI, per germline. This CDR3 is 15 amino acids long. The chain's CDR3 is CASSPGTGNTGELFF. The CDR3 DNA reads as TGTGCCAGCTCACCGGGGACAGGGAACACCGGGGAGCTGTTTTTT.

The chain carries TRBV19 and TRBJ2-5, with D perhaps matching TRBD1 (5 bases). V lost 2 bases, J lost 5 bases, and 9 bases lay in between. CDR3 length: 13 amino acids. Germline assignment: CDR1 LNHDA and CDR2 SQIVND (reference sequence). CDR3: CASSIQGRETQYF. The CDR3 DNA reads as TGTGCCAGTAGTATACAGGGCCGGGAGACCCAGTACTTC.